These 21 T cell receptor beta chains were sequenced from one sample in a study of blood T cell repertoires in COVID-19. Assay used: immunoSEQ multiplex PCR; TCRdb lists only in-frame clones, some missing. The sample lists 250,000 or so clones, approximately 90% occurring once. Sequencing was carried out using peripheral blood. The receptors here all came from a woman in her thirties or forties who had recovered from COVID-19.

This rearrangement joins TRBV10-2 to TRBJ2-7, with 14 bases identical to TRBD2. Germline assignment: CDR1 WSHSY and CDR2 SAAADI. V shed 2 bases and J 7 bases; nucleotides not matched to a gene: 10. The CDR3 contains 17 residues. The CDR3 DNA is TGCGCCAGCAGTGAGGGGGGACTAGCGGGAGTAGGGGGAGAGCAGTACGTC. This codes for CASSEGGLAGVGGEQYV.

The genes are TRBV4-2 and TRBJ2-7, with D maybe TRBD2 (6 bases). CDR3 length equals 16 residues. The V end was cut by 0 bases, the J end by 2 bases, with 14 bases between. Germline CDR1 LGHNA, CDR2 YNFKEQ. The CDR3 DNA is TGTGCCAGCAGCCAAGAGGCCGGGGGTGGTGCCTACGAGCAGTACTTC. The encoded protein is CASSQEAGGGAYEQYF.

J is TRBJ2-3 and V is TRBV9, with 10 bases fitting TRBD2. CDR1 and CDR2 from the germline V gene are SGDLS and YYNGEE. V was clipped by 4 bases and J by 1 base; unmatched bases: 6. The CDR3 loop spans 16 amino acids. Here the CDR3 DNA reads TGTGCCAGCAGCACCCTAGCGGGGGCGGGCACAGATACGCAGTATTTT. Protein product: CASSTLAGAGTDTQYF.

The rearrangement joins TRBV5-1 to TRBJ2-5; TRBD1 might be the D (5 bases). The CDR3 sequence is 18 residues long. V lost 4 bases to trimming and J lost 1 base, with 23 bases between them. CDR1 and CDR2 (germline): SGHRS, YFSETQ. The chain's CDR3 is CASSLYPPGRARQETQYF. CDR3 nucleotides: TGCGCCAGCAGCCTCTATCCCCCGGGCAGGGCTCGCCAAGAGACCCAGTACTTC.

The chain is built from TRBV19 and TRBJ1-3; D is uncertain. Trimming left V 3 bases short and J 0 bases short, with 15 bases between. Germline V lookup: CDR1 LNHDA, CDR2 SQIVND (reference sequence). The CDR3 spans 17 residues. The CDR3 loop is CASSILPGMSSGNTIYF. Here the CDR3 DNA reads TGTGCCAGTAGTATCCTGCCGGGGATGAGCTCTGGAAACACCATATATTTT.

The V gene is TRBV4-1, the J gene TRBJ2-5, with D tentatively TRBD2 (7 bases). In germline, CDR1 is MGHRA, CDR2 YSYEKL. CDR3 size: 15 residues. Deletions cut 4 bases from V and 3 bases from J, with 15 bases between. The CDR3 loop is CASSPLGGPEETQYF. The DNA for the CDR3 is TGCGCCAGCAGCCCCCTCGGGGGGCCCGAAGAGACCCAGTACTTC.

The genes are TRBV5-8 and TRBJ2-5; 7 bases fit TRBD2. The CDR3 loop spans 15 amino acids. Trimming removed 4 bases from V and 2 bases from J; junction bases left unmatched: 8. Germline lookup yields CDR1 SGHTS and CDR2 YDEGEE. CDR3: CASSVGTTLQETQYF. The CDR3, as DNA: TGTGCCAGCAGCGTAGGGACTACCTTACAAGAGACCCAGTACTTC.

The V gene is TRBV10-1, the J gene TRBJ1-1; 7 positions match TRBD1. Germline CDR1 and CDR2: WNHNN and SYGVQD (reference sequence). V lost 6 bases to trimming and J lost 0 bases; unmatched junction nucleotides: 4. The CDR3 spans 14 residues. The CDR3 DNA reads as TGCGCCAGCAGCCCCGGGACAGTGAACACTGAAGCTTTCTTT. Protein product: CASSPGTVNTEAFF.

This clone has a single count. The chain is built from TRBV19 and TRBJ2-2; 7 positions agree with TRBD2. CDR1 LNHDA and CDR2 SQIVND come from the germline V gene (reference sequence). The V segment lost 3 bases and the J segment 1 base; nucleotides outside the gene matches: 2. The CDR3 has 15 amino acids. The CDR3 region has the DNA TGTGCCAGTAGTATCGCTAGCGGGAACACCGGGGAGCTGTTTTTT. Amino acids: CASSIASGNTGELFF.

The V gene is TRBV12-3 or TRBV12-4, the J gene TRBJ2-5; D uncertain. Trimming pared 5 bases from V and 0 bases from J, leaving 7 bases between. CDR3 size: 13 residues. CDR3 sequence reads: CASSPTHQETQYF. The CDR3, as DNA: TGTGCCAGCAGTCCTACCCACCAAGAGACCCAGTACTTC.

The rearrangement joins TRBV3-1 (or the pseudogene TRBV3-2) to TRBJ2-3; no definite D call. Germline CDR1 and CDR2: LGHDT and YNNKEL (reference sequence). CDR3 size: 11 residues. V dropped 1 base and J dropped 9 bases, with 5 bases sitting between them. This CDR3 reads CASSQGPTQYF. The CDR3, as DNA: TGTGCCAGCAGCCAAGGTCCAACGCAGTATTTT.

The CDR3 region has the DNA TGTGCCAGCAGCTTGGGGACTAGCGGGAGGTGGCAGGGAAATGAGCAGTTCTTC. Amino acids: CASSLGTSGRWQGNEQFF. The chain has TRBV5-4 and TRBJ2-1; 14 bases match TRBD2. The CDR3 covers 18 residues. Germline loops: CDR1 SGHNT, CDR2 YYREEE (reference sequence). V shed 0 bases and J 7 bases; nucleotides not matched to a gene: 9.

The chain carries TRBV18 and TRBJ2-1, with 9 bases that match TRBD2. This CDR3 is built from 21 residues. CDR1 and CDR2 (germline): KGHSH, LQKENI. Germline trimming cut 1 base from V and 0 bases from J; bases unmatched to any gene: 16. The CDR3 loop reads CASSPLRRTSALKSSYNEQFF. The CDR3 region has the DNA TGTGCCAGCTCACCACTTCGACGGACTAGCGCATTAAAGAGCTCCTACAATGAGCAGTTCTTC.

V is TRBV29-1 and J is TRBJ1-1, with 12 nucleotides matching TRBD1. From germline, CDR1 is SQVTM and CDR2 ANQGSEA. After removal of 7 bases from V and 5 bases from J, the junction contained 5 bases not matched to a gene. The CDR3 runs to 13 residues. The CDR3 DNA reads as TGCAGCGGGGACAGGGGGCTAGGGACTGAAGCTTTCTTT. Encoded protein: CSGDRGLGTEAFF.

The chain employs TRBV12-3 or TRBV12-4 and TRBJ2-5; 7 nucleotides agree with TRBD1. V trimming: 8 bases; J trimming: 1 base; junction bases outside the gene matches: 4. CDR3 length equals 13 residues. DNA of the CDR3: TGTGCCAGCGGGCGGACAGGCCAAGAGACCCAGTACTTC. Translating gives CASGRTGQETQYF.

This clone has only a few counts. The rearrangement uses TRBV9 and TRBJ1-2, with unresolved D. V lost 0 bases and J lost 3, with 9 bases in between. This CDR3 spans 14 amino acids. CDR1 SGDLS and CDR2 YYNGEE come from the germline V gene. CDR3 sequence (DNA): TGTGCCAGCAGCGTAGGGCTGCTGCACTATGGCTACACCTTC. Its protein product is CASSVGLLHYGYTF.

As DNA, the CDR3 is TGTGCCAGCAGCCAGTGGTCCCAGGAAGGGGGCGGGGAGCTGTTTTTT. It codes for CASSQWSQEGGGELFF. The chain is built from TRBV7-8 and TRBJ2-2; D possibly corresponds to TRBD1 (6 bases). V gave up 5 bases and J gave up 7 bases, with 20 bases separating them. The CDR3 runs to 16 residues. Looked up from germline, CDR1 is SGHVS and CDR2 is FQNEAQ.

The chain carries TRBV5-1 and TRBJ1-2, with TRBD1 matching over 7 bases. Germline assignment: CDR1 SGHRS and CDR2 YFSETQ. V shed 0 bases, J shed 6 bases, and the junction held 8 bases outside the gene matches. The CDR3 spans 15 residues. The chain's CDR3 is CASSLAGTAADGYTF. The CDR3 nucleotides read TGCGCCAGCAGCTTGGCCGGGACAGCTGCCGATGGCTACACCTTC.

DNA of the CDR3: TGTGCCAGCAGCAGGGGGCCCGGCACTGAAGCTTTCTTT. This translates into CASSRGPGTEAFF. The chain carries TRBV6-5 and TRBJ1-1; 8 bases agree with TRBD1. The CDR3 extends over 13 amino acids. Germline-derived CDR1 and CDR2 are MNHEY and SVGAGI. V shed 6 bases and J 4 bases; nucleotides not matched to a gene: 4.

The V call is TRBV4-3, the J call TRBJ1-2, with 11 bases identical to TRBD1. Germline V gene data show CDR1 as LGHNA and CDR2 as YSLEER. The CDR3 spans 17 residues. The trim removed 1 base at V and 11 bases at J, leaving 15 bases unmatched. The CDR3 bases are TGCGCCAGCAGCCAAGTTGTCCAGGGACAGGGGGTGCCGGTATACACCTTC. This sequence encodes CASSQVVQGQGVPVYTF.

This chain links TRBV19 with TRBJ1-1; unclear D gene. The CDR3 contains 13 residues. The germline gives CDR1 LNHDA, CDR2 SQIVND (reference sequence). With 3 bases removed from V and 4 bases from J, the gap between germline ends came to 9 bases. The chain's CDR3 is CASSMVRGTEAFF. The DNA of the CDR3 is TGTGCCAGTAGTATGGTCCGGGGCACTGAAGCTTTCTTT.